This TCR beta chain was captured by sequencing in a study of blood T cell repertoires in COVID-19. Overall study context: Whether acute or convalescent, the COVID-19 samples came from the United States, Italy and Spain.

Germline V lookup: CDR1 SEHNR, CDR2 FQNEAQ (reference sequence). The length of the CDR3 is 15 residues. Unmatched junction bases numbered 6, after V lost 5 bases and J lost 7 bases. As handled by the study authors: Amplifying reference gene primers gave estimates of nucleated cell counts. The assay was immunoSEQ multiplex PCR, and TCRdb's table has in-frame clones only and misses some. That table is the source of V, J and clone size, and D and trimming were worked out from the DNA. This table has 270,000 or so clones, approximately 82% appearing once. Sequences were obtained from peripheral blood. This sequence originates from a woman between 18 and 29 years old with acute or convalescent COVID-19. The chain links TRBV7-9 to TRBJ1-4, with 11 bases lining up with TRBD1. Here the CDR3 DNA reads TGTGCCAGCAGCACGGGACAGGGGGTTATTGAAAAACTGTTTTTT. It encodes CASSTGQGVIEKLFF.